The 13 T cell receptor beta chains reported below all come from one sample, sequenced in a study of blood T cells in healthy people across ages. A second PCR, run for about 7 to 11 cycles, used a sample-barcoded 5' primer plus a J-beta primer mix. TCRdb called the 5' RACE reads again in MiXCR, with one record for every CDR3 protein. The data hold fewer than 950,000 distinct CDR3 sequences, with around 36% observed a single time. Sequenced input: blood. The receptors stem from a man aged 18-30 years in good health.

This clonotype was seen more than once but under ten times. This chain joins TRBV27 and TRBJ1-6; 8 positions match TRBD1. The CDR3 totals 19 residues. In germline, CDR1 is MNHEY, CDR2 SMNVEV (reference sequence). V lost 1 base and J lost 2; bases outside the gene matches: 10. As DNA, the CDR3 is TGTGCCAGCAGTTTATATCGACAGGGGAATGTGCCCTATAATTCACCCCTCCACTTT. Amino acid sequence: CASSLYRQGNVPYNSPLHF.

Written as DNA, the CDR3 is TGTGCCAGCAGTCCCCCGACAGGGATCCTCTACAATGAGCAGTTCTTC. Encoded protein: CASSPPTGILYNEQFF. The chain recombines TRBV6-2 or TRBV6-3 with TRBJ2-1; TRBD1 agrees at 7 bases. Trimming cost V 5 bases and J 3 bases; bases outside gene matches: 10. The CDR3 totals 16 residues. Germline CDR1 and CDR2: MNHEY and SVGEGT.

V usage is TRBV28 and J usage is TRBJ2-1, with D possibly TRBD2 on 5 matching bases. V was clipped by 1 base and J by 8 bases, with 18 bases between them. CDR1 is MDHEN and CDR2 is SYDVKM in the germline V gene. CDR3 length: 16 amino acids. CDR3 in DNA: TGTGCCAGCAGTTTATCGGCGGTTGTTAAAGCGGATGAGCAGTTCTTC. Amino acids: CASSLSAVVKADEQFF.

The J gene is TRBJ2-3, the V gene TRBV12-3 or TRBV12-4, with TRBD2 identical over 8 bases. The CDR3 loop spans 14 amino acids. Germline trimming cut 6 bases from V and 4 bases from J; bases unmatched to any gene: 6. CDR3 protein: CASSRSGEADTQYF. CDR3 coding DNA: TGTGCCAGCAGCCGTAGCGGGGAGGCAGATACGCAGTATTTT.

The table lists this clonotype with a few counts. The V and J genes are TRBV21-1 and TRBJ2-7; the listed D gene, TRBD2, was not tested against the DNA. TRBV21-1 is a documented pseudogene. This CDR3 has 15 amino acids. The chain's CDR3 is CASSKVRVRRYEQYF. For the CDR3, the DNA is TGTGCCAGCAGCAAAGTCCGCGTCCGGAGGTACGAGCAGTACTTC.

The chain links TRBV4-2 to TRBJ1-1; 10 bases line up with TRBD1. The V and J ends lost 1 base and 3 bases, in that order; junction bases with no gene match: 8. This CDR3 has 17 residues. CDR1 is LGHNA, CDR2 YNFKEQ, per germline. This chain's CDR3 is CASSQVDRGRGDTEAFF. CDR3 nucleotide sequence: TGTGCCAGCAGCCAAGTCGACAGGGGGCGCGGGGACACTGAAGCTTTCTTT.

CDR3 sequence: CSARGPRDRDGEAFF. The CDR3 nucleotides are TGCAGTGCTAGAGGACCCCGGGACAGGGACGGTGAAGCTTTCTTT. V and J are TRBV20-1 and TRBJ1-1; TRBD1 aligns across 9 bases. V gave up 1 base and J gave up 7 bases; unmatched junction bases: 10. CDR1 is DFQATT and CDR2 is SNEGSKA in the germline V gene (reference sequence). This CDR3 has 15 amino acids.

This clonotype was picked up a small number of times. The chain combines TRBV18 with TRBJ1-5; the match to TRBD1 covers 8 bases. Losses at the gene ends were 5 bases for V and 6 bases for J; bases not matched to a gene: 6. The germline gives CDR1 KGHSH, CDR2 LQKENI. This CDR3 is built from 14 residues. The CDR3 nucleotides are TGTGCCAGCTCAGAGCAGGGGGCGACTCAGCCCCAGCATTTT. Encoded protein: CASSEQGATQPQHF. Filled out from reference TRBV18 and TRBJ1-5, the complete variable domain reads NAGVMQNPRHLVRRRGQEARLRCSPMKGHSHVYWYRQLPEEGLKFMVYLQKENIIDESGMPKERFSAEFPKEGPSILRIQQVVRGDSAAYFCASSEQGATQPQHFGDGTRLSIL.

The V and J genes are TRBV6-6 and TRBJ2-1; tentative D call: TRBD2 (6 bases). V dropped 6 bases and J dropped 3 bases, with 15 bases sitting between them. The CDR3 contains 15 residues. CDR1 is MNHNY, CDR2 SVGAGI, per germline (reference sequence). The CDR3 bases are TGTGCCAGCAGCCTAGCGCGAGCCTACTACAATGAGCAGTTCTTC. Its protein product is CASSLARAYYNEQFF.

This clonotype was counted at least ten times. The rearrangement joins TRBV5-1 to TRBJ2-1, with 7 bases fitting TRBD1. The V and J ends lost 1 base and 0 bases, in that order; junction bases with no gene match: 7. Germline assignment: CDR1 SGHRS and CDR2 YFSETQ. CDR3 length: 17 residues. CDR3 protein: CASSLRQGFASYNEQFF. CDR3 nucleotide sequence: TGCGCCAGCAGCTTGAGACAGGGATTTGCCTCCTACAATGAGCAGTTCTTC.

The CDR3 reads CASSARLAELVKNIQYF. As DNA, the CDR3 is TGTGCCAGCAGCGCTCGCCTAGCGGAACTAGTCAAAAACATTCAGTACTTC. The V and J genes are TRBV7-2 and TRBJ2-5; 7 bases match TRBD2. Judging by the DNA end, TRBJ2-4 fits better; the J call may be wrong. Germline V gene sequence: CDR1 SGHTA, CDR2 FQGNSA. The CDR3 contains 17 residues.

In its sample, this clonotype was seen a few times. The V and J genes are TRBV25-1 and TRBJ1-1; D ambiguous. The CDR3 loop spans 17 amino acids. The V end lost 1 base, the J end lost 1 base, and 16 bases lay between the germline ends. Germline V gene sequence: CDR1 MGHDK, CDR2 SYGVNS. For the CDR3, the DNA is TGTGCCAGCAGTGAATTCAGTCTGACACCGAAGAACACTGAAGCTTTCTTT. Its protein product is CASSEFSLTPKNTEAFF.

This clonotype was counted only a few times. This chain links TRBV5-1 with TRBJ1-6; D remains ambiguous. This CDR3 contains 15 residues. Deletions cut 0 bases from V and 5 bases from J, with 9 bases between. CDR1 and CDR2 from the germline V gene are SGHRS and YFSETQ. The CDR3 protein is CASSLAGQDNSPLHF. The CDR3 region has the DNA TGCGCCAGCAGCTTGGCTGGGCAGGATAATTCACCCCTCCACTTT.